The clone carrying this T cell receptor beta chain was counted a single time. This sample stems from a study of cytomegalovirus exposure and HLA in healthy donors. Across the study: Unique TCR beta sequences numbering 120 million or so came from 150 million to 200 million T cells in an earlier analysis.

The germline gives CDR1 SGHNT, CDR2 YENEEA. Trimming pared 6 bases from V and 8 bases from J, leaving 17 bases between. The CDR3 consists of 14 residues. This PCR relied on a set of 60 Vbeta primers and 13 Jbeta primers. Assay used: immunoSEQ multiplex PCR; TCRdb lists only in-frame clones, some missing. The sample comprises some 120,000 clones, around three quarters of which are singletons, and around 1.3% rests with the top ten. Specimen: PBMCs. The receptor was isolated from a female donor in good health and CMV-seronegative. The V gene is TRBV11-3, the J gene TRBJ1-3; D gene unclear. CDR3 DNA: TGTGCCAGCAGTTTCGGTGGGGAGGAGGACACCATATATTTT. It translates to CASSFGGEEDTIYF.